These 14 T cell receptor beta chains were sequenced from one sample in a study of CD8 T cells in Susac syndrome. Reverse transcription of 0.5 to 1 ug RNA was performed with random hexamers. TCRdb re-analysed the immunoSEQ multiplex PCR reads in MiXCR, keeping a single row per CDR3 protein. The sample consists of about 280,000 distinct CDR3 sequences, more than 75% of them appearing once. The sample comprised CD8+ T cells from PBMCs. The receptors derive from a human donor with multiple sclerosis.

The chain recombines TRBV10-3 with TRBJ2-7; 7 positions match TRBD1. The junction had 3 bases not matched to a gene; V was cut back by 9 bases and J by 1 base. The V gene's germline CDR1 is ENHRY and CDR2 SYGVKD. The CDR3 is 12 amino acids. This chain's CDR3 is CAIRTGSYEQYF. The CDR3, as DNA: TGTGCCATAAGGACAGGATCCTACGAGCAGTACTTC.

For the CDR3, the DNA is TGTGCCAGCAGCCCGATTCTAGGCCCTTCCTACGAGCAGTACTTC. Translation: CASSPILGPSYEQYF. The chain couples TRBV5-6 to TRBJ2-7; the D is unclear. Trimming cost V 4 bases and J 1 base, with 15 bases left between them. Germline V gives CDR1 SGHDT, CDR2 YYEEEE. This CDR3 region has 15 residues.

The chain uses TRBV4-2 and TRBJ2-1, with a possible D match to TRBD1 (6 bases). Per germline, CDR1 LGHNA and CDR2 YNFKEQ. This CDR3 has 22 amino acids. V lost 6 bases and J lost 0, with 33 bases in between. CDR3 nucleotides: TGTGCCAGCAGTCAGCAGGGTTCTGGCGGAAGGGGGATTACGAGCTCCTACAATGAGCAGTTCTTC. Translated, it gives CASSQQGSGGRGITSSYNEQFF.

Note on this clonotype: The junction shows a germline mismatch at one end, possibly a read error. The rearrangement links TRBV7-6 to TRBJ2-6, with D unresolved. Per germline, CDR1 SGHVS and CDR2 FNYEAQ. The CDR3 covers 11 residues. The CDR3 DNA is TGCGCGGTCTCGGGGGCCAACGTCCTGACTTTC. Translating it yields CAVSGANVLTF. Full variable domain (remainder filled in from reference TRBV7-6 and TRBJ2-6): GAGVSQSPRYKVTKRGQDVALRCDPISGHVSLYWYRQALGQGPEFLTYFNYEAQQDKSGLPNDRFSAERPEGSISTLTIQRTEQRDSAMYRCAVSGANVLTFGAGSRLTVL.

The chain joins TRBV2 to TRBJ1-1; D not resolved. This CDR3 has 13 amino acids. Germline V gene data show CDR1 as SNHLY and CDR2 as FYNNEI. V lost 7 bases to trimming and J lost 0 bases, with 9 bases between them. The chain's CDR3 is CASNWLLNTEAFF. The CDR3 coding sequence is TGTGCCAGCAATTGGCTCCTGAACACTGAAGCTTTCTTT.

This chain uses TRBV20-1 with TRBJ2-6; D gene uncertain. Germline CDR1 reads DFQATT; CDR2 reads SNEGSKA (reference sequence). The CDR3 is made up of 17 amino acids. Deletions cut 3 bases from V and 3 bases from J, with 18 bases between. Written as DNA, the CDR3 is TGCAGTGCTAGGTCCCCTACTACCAGTTATGGGGCCAACGTCCTGACTTTC. Translated: CSARSPTTSYGANVLTF.

This clonotype is a singleton in its sample. This chain uses TRBV5-4 with TRBJ1-1; D is undetermined. Germline CDR1 and CDR2: SGHNT and YYREEE (reference sequence). This CDR3 has 14 residues. Trimming left V 4 bases short and J 2 bases short, with 12 bases between. CDR3 sequence: CASSPLDQNTEAFF. CDR3 nucleotide sequence: TGTGCCAGCAGCCCTCTGGACCAAAACACTGAAGCTTTCTTT.

This rearrangement joins TRBV30 to TRBJ2-7, with TRBD2 matching 8 bases. Per the germline V gene, CDR1 is GTSNPN and CDR2 is SVGIG (reference sequence). The CDR3 length is 14 residues. Trimming at V came to 2 bases and at J to 6 bases, leaving 9 bases not matched to a gene. CDR3 DNA: TGTGCCTGGAGTAACCGGGAGGGCCGCCGCGAGCAGTACTTC. It codes for CAWSNREGRREQYF. Full variable domain (missing parts from reference TRBV30 and TRBJ2-7): SQTIHQWPATLVQPVGSPLSLECTVEGTSNPNLYWYRQAAGRGLQLLFYSVGIGQISSEVPQNLSASRPQDRQFILSSKKLLLSDSGFYLCAWSNREGRREQYFGPGTRLTVT.

This chain joins TRBV24-1 and TRBJ2-5; 7 nucleotides align to TRBD1. From germline, CDR1 is KGHDR and CDR2 SFDVKD. This CDR3 is built from 16 residues. V was clipped by 4 bases and J by 2 bases; unmatched bases: 9. CDR3 bases: TGTGCCACCAGTGACCGGGACAGCCTATTTCAAGAGACCCAGTACTTC. Protein sequence: CATSDRDSLFQETQYF.

This chain uses TRBV12-3 or TRBV12-4 with TRBJ2-7; D tentatively fits TRBD1 or TRBD2 (6 bases each). V was pared by 5 bases and J by 5 bases, with 13 bases between. This CDR3 has 13 residues. This chain's CDR3 is CASSTGGLNEQYF. The CDR3 nucleotides are TGTGCCAGCAGTACTGGGGGGCTCAACGAGCAGTACTTC.

This chain uses TRBV3-1 with TRBJ2-6; TRBD2 matches at 10 bases. CDR3 length: 18 residues. From germline, CDR1 is LGHDT and CDR2 YNNKEL (reference sequence). V shed 0 bases, J shed 7 bases, and the junction held 9 bases outside the gene matches. The CDR3 bases are TGTGCCAGCAGCCAAGATCCAGCGGGAGGGCCCCCCGCCAACGTCCTGACTTTC. Amino acids: CASSQDPAGGPPANVLTF.

This clonotype was seen once. The V call is TRBV14, the J call TRBJ2-1; D perhaps matches TRBD1 (6 bases). This CDR3 has 13 amino acids. Germline CDR1 and CDR2: SGHDN and FVKESK. V lost 2 bases, J lost 8 bases, and 10 bases lay in between. The CDR3 sequence: CASSQPTGHEQFF. As DNA, the CDR3 is TGTGCCAGCAGCCAACCAACAGGGCATGAGCAGTTCTTC. The variable domain in full, completed from reference TRBV14 and TRBJ2-1, reads EAGVTQFPSHSVIEKGQTVTLRCDPISGHDNLYWYRRVMGKEIKFLLHFVKESKQDESGMPNNRFLAERTGGTYSTLKVQPAELEDSGVYFCASSQPTGHEQFFGPGTRLTVL.

The genes are TRBV6-6 and TRBJ2-3; D remains unclear. This CDR3 has 15 amino acids. V was shortened by 2 bases and J by 6 bases, with 15 bases between the two germline ends. Germline V lookup: CDR1 MNHNY, CDR2 SVGAGI (reference sequence). The CDR3 DNA follows: TGTGCCAGCAGTTACGTCGGCCAAAGAGGTGATACGCAGTATTTT. Translating gives CASSYVGQRGDTQYF.

V is TRBV28 and J is TRBJ1-1; TRBD1 matches 9 bases. With V trimmed by 6 bases and J by 4 bases, 9 bases remained unmatched. Germline V gene data show CDR1 as MDHEN and CDR2 as SYDVKM. This CDR3 has 15 residues. CDR3 amino acids: CASSETGQGSTEAFF. In DNA, the CDR3 is TGTGCCAGCAGCGAAACCGGACAGGGGTCCACTGAAGCTTTCTTT.